Listed here are 21 T cell receptor beta chains from one sample, sequenced in a study of CD4 T cells in relation to SARS-CoV-2 and coronaviruses. Their antigen targets remain unknown. Produced via immunoSEQ multiplex PCR; TCRdb's table is partial and in-frame only. Among approximately 21,000 clones listed, more than 65% were seen once. Unexposed donor CD4+ T cells date from about 2011-2019, before the COVID-19 pandemic. The cells were cultured for under twelve days before CD4+ T cells were isolated. Sequencing was done on a sample of CD4+ T cells from PBMCs, cultured in vitro. The origin of the receptors is a human donor in good health.

V usage is TRBV12-3 or TRBV12-4 and J usage is TRBJ1-5; D is possibly TRBD1 (5 bases). CDR3 length: 13 amino acids. With 4 bases removed from V and 6 bases from J, the gap between germline ends came to 10 bases. For the CDR3, the DNA is TGTGCCAGCAGTTGGGGGGAATTTCAGCCCCAGCATTTT. Its translation is CASSWGEFQPQHF.

The chain has TRBV19 and TRBJ1-4; no firm D call. The CDR3 contains 16 residues. The germline CDR1 and CDR2 sequences are LNHDA and SQIVND (reference sequence). The germline V and J ends were trimmed by 6 bases and 3 bases, with 17 bases remaining between them. Here the CDR3 reads CASRGSPHAANEKLFF. The CDR3 nucleotides read TGTGCCAGTAGAGGCTCTCCCCACGCTGCTAATGAAAAACTGTTTTTT.

This clone was recorded once. This chain joins TRBV10-3 and TRBJ2-7, with D perhaps given as TRBD1 or TRBD2 (6 bases each). V lost 10 bases and J lost 4, with 20 bases in between. The CDR3 totals 14 residues. Germline CDR1 is ENHRY and CDR2 is SYGVKD. The CDR3: CATSSVGGAYEQYF. CDR3 coding DNA: TGTGCCACGAGTTCCGTCGGGGGCGCATACGAGCAGTACTTC.

This chain joins TRBV11-3 and TRBJ1-1, with D unclear. The germline V gene has CDR1 SGHNT and CDR2 YENEEA. The CDR3 is 14 amino acids. Trimming cost V 3 bases and J 0 bases, with 8 bases left between them. The CDR3 protein is CASSLGDMNTEAFF. The CDR3 DNA is TGTGCCAGCAGCTTGGGCGACATGAACACTGAAGCTTTCTTT.

The J gene is TRBJ2-1, the V gene TRBV5-1; 12 nucleotides agree with TRBD2. The CDR3 extends over 15 amino acids. Germline V lookup: CDR1 SGHRS, CDR2 YFSETQ. V lost 0 bases and J lost 9; bases outside the gene matches: 4. DNA of the CDR3: TGCGCCAGCAGCTTGGGACTAGCGGGAGTCCCTGAGCAGTTCTTC. Residues: CASSLGLAGVPEQFF.

This chain joins TRBV6-6 and TRBJ2-1, with D uncertain. The CDR3 is made up of 14 amino acids. V was trimmed by 2 bases and J by 9 bases, leaving 14 bases between them. Germline CDR1 MNHNY, CDR2 SVGAGI (reference sequence). The CDR3 bases are TGTGCCAGCAGTTACCCCTCTGGGTCGGGTGAGCAGTTCTTC. Amino acids: CASSYPSGSGEQFF.

The chain couples TRBV3-1 (or the pseudogene TRBV3-2) to TRBJ2-3, with 10 bases fitting TRBD2. Trimming at V came to 4 bases and at J to 5 bases, leaving 6 bases not matched to a gene. CDR1 is LGHDT, CDR2 YNNKEL, per germline (reference sequence). This CDR3 has 15 residues. CDR3 in amino acids: CASSRSGGAGDTQYF. CDR3 DNA: TGTGCCAGCAGCCGGAGCGGGGGGGCAGGAGATACGCAGTATTTT.

The chain has TRBV7-6 and TRBJ2-1; weak D call: TRBD1 (6 bases). Germline CDR1 SGHVS, CDR2 FNYEAQ. The length of the CDR3 is 16 residues. The V end lost 1 base, the J end lost 7 bases, and 17 bases lay between the germline ends. CDR3 protein: CASSLGRLGGVNEQFF. DNA for the CDR3: TGTGCCAGCAGCTTAGGGAGGTTAGGGGGAGTGAATGAGCAGTTCTTC.

CDR3 in DNA: TGCGCCAGCAGCGACTCCTCCGGGACAGGGCCTTACAATGAGCAGTTCTTC. Translating it yields CASSDSSGTGPYNEQFF. The rearrangement links TRBV10-2 to TRBJ2-1; 9 bases are a match to TRBD1. With V trimmed by 6 bases and J by 4 bases, 13 bases remained unmatched. Germline CDR1 and CDR2: WSHSY and SAAADI. The CDR3 covers 17 residues.

The V call is TRBV6-5, the J call TRBJ1-2; TRBD1 might be the D (6 bases). This CDR3 is built from 13 residues. Germline V gene data show CDR1 as MNHEY and CDR2 as SVGAGI. The ends were cut back, 0 bases at V and 13 bases at J, with 15 bases in the middle. In nucleotides, the CDR3 is TGTGCCAGCAGTTACTCGATTTACAGGGCCTGCACCTTC. The encoded protein is CASSYSIYRACTF.

The CDR3 loop reads CASSYSYGEQFF. Written as DNA, the CDR3 is TGTGCCAGCAGTTACTCGTATGGTGAGCAGTTCTTC. The V and J genes are TRBV6-5 and TRBJ2-1; no clear D gene. V was cut by 0 bases and J by 9 bases, with 6 bases left in between. The CDR3 spans 12 residues. In germline, CDR1 is MNHEY, CDR2 SVGAGI.

The J gene is TRBJ2-5, the V gene TRBV19, with 11 bases aligning to TRBD2. Trimming removed 8 bases from V and 5 bases from J; junction bases left unmatched: 4. In germline, CDR1 is LNHDA, CDR2 SQIVND (reference sequence). This CDR3 comprises 13 residues. CDR3 in DNA: TGTGCCAGTGGGACTAGCGGTTTGGAGACCCAGTACTTC. Protein product: CASGTSGLETQYF.

The chain couples TRBV6-5 to TRBJ2-7; TRBD2 matches 14 bases. After removal of 6 bases from V and 9 bases from J, the junction contained 4 bases not matched to a gene. This CDR3 spans 13 amino acids. CDR1 and CDR2 from the germline V gene are MNHEY and SVGAGI. The CDR3, as DNA: TGTGCCAGCAGCCAGACTAGCGGGAGGGTGCAGTACTTC. This sequence encodes CASSQTSGRVQYF.

This chain uses TRBV2 with TRBJ2-6, with a possible D match to TRBD2 (5 bases). CDR3 length: 18 residues. Trimming took 4 bases from V and 0 from J, leaving 16 bases between them. Germline V gene sequence: CDR1 SNHLY, CDR2 FYNNEI. The CDR3: CASSAGGLLYSGANVLTF. The CDR3 DNA reads as TGTGCCAGCAGTGCCGGAGGATTACTTTACTCTGGGGCCAACGTCCTGACTTTC.

The sample holds one count of this clone. The J gene is TRBJ1-5, the V gene TRBV5-4, with D maybe TRBD1 (6 bases). The CDR3 covers 13 residues. V was trimmed by 0 bases and J by 5 bases, leaving 6 bases between them. The germline V gene encodes CDR1 SGHNT and CDR2 YYREEE (reference sequence). The CDR3: CASSLDRDQPQHF. In nucleotides, the CDR3 is TGTGCCAGCAGCTTGGACAGGGATCAGCCCCAGCATTTT. Filled out from reference TRBV5-4 and TRBJ1-5, the complete variable domain reads ETGVTQSPTHLIKTRGQQVTLRCSSQSGHNTVSWYQQALGQGPQFIFQYYREEENGRGNFPPRFSGLQFPNYSSELNVNALELDDSALYLCASSLDRDQPQHFGDGTRLSIL.

This clone was recorded once. The J gene is TRBJ2-7, the V gene TRBV13, with D possibly matching TRBD2 (6 bases). The CDR3 covers 15 residues. Trimming removed 1 base at V and 2 bases at J, with 12 bases between. Germline lookup yields CDR1 PRHDT and CDR2 FYEKMQ (reference sequence). Here the CDR3 reads CASSLDGSQTYEQYF. The DNA of the CDR3 is TGTGCCAGCAGCTTAGACGGGAGTCAGACCTACGAGCAGTACTTC.

The chain recombines TRBV7-2 with TRBJ1-3, with D possibly TRBD1 on 5 matching bases. CDR1 is SGHTA, CDR2 FQGNSA, per germline. The V end lost 7 bases, the J end lost 6 bases, and 28 bases lay between the germline ends. This CDR3 contains 18 residues. Here the CDR3 reads CASTVPSGSLEGENTIYF. As DNA, the CDR3 is TGTGCCAGCACCGTCCCCAGTGGCAGCCTCGAAGGGGAAAACACCATATATTTT.

This chain links TRBV7-9 with TRBJ2-3; 11 bases agree with TRBD2. Per germline, CDR1 SEHNR and CDR2 FQNEAQ (reference sequence). The CDR3 totals 17 residues. V gave up 1 base and J gave up 3 bases; unmatched junction bases: 6. CDR3 amino acids: CASSLDLTSGTTDTQYF. CDR3 bases: TGTGCCAGCAGCTTAGATCTGACTAGCGGGACTACAGATACGCAGTATTTT.

This clone was observed a single time. The CDR3 nucleotides are TGTGCCAGCAGCTTACCTGCAGGGGCCGCCCAAGAGACCCAGTACTTC. It yields the protein CASSLPAGAAQETQYF. The chain employs TRBV7-2 and TRBJ2-5; TRBD1 is a possible D gene (6 bases). Trimming cost V 2 bases and J 1 base, with 14 bases left between them. The germline gives CDR1 SGHTA, CDR2 FQGNSA. The CDR3 loop spans 16 amino acids.

The sample holds a few counts of this clone. The rearrangement joins TRBV27 to TRBJ1-6; no definite D call. The V gene lost 2 bases and the J gene lost 6 bases, with 5 bases spanning the gap. Germline CDR1 reads MNHEY; CDR2 reads SMNVEV (reference sequence). The CDR3 extends over 13 amino acids. CDR3 sequence reads: CASSLGGNSPLHF. The CDR3 nucleotides read TGTGCCAGCAGTTTAGGAGGTAATTCACCCCTCCACTTT.

This sequence joins TRBV12-3 or TRBV12-4 and TRBJ2-7; TRBD2 matches at 8 bases. The CDR3 length is 13 residues. V trimming: 3 bases; J trimming: 3 bases; junction bases outside the gene matches: 1. The CDR3 protein is CASSFGGVYEQYF. The DNA of the CDR3 is TGTGCCAGCAGTTTCGGGGGGGTCTACGAGCAGTACTTC.